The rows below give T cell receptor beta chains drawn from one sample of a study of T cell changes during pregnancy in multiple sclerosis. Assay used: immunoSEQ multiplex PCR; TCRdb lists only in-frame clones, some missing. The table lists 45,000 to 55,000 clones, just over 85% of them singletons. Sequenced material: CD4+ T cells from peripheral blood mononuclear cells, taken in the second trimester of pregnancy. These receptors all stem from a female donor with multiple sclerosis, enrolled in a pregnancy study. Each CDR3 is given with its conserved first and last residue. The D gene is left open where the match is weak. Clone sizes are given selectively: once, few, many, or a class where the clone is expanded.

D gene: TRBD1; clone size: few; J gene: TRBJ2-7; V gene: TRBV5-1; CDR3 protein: CASSLGDRGAEQYF; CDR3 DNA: TGCGCCAGCAGCTTGGGGGACAGGGGTGCGGAGCAGTACTTC
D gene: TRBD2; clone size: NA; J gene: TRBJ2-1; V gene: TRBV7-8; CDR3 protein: CASSLEGLAVNEQFF; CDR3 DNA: TGTGCCAGCAGCTTAGAGGGACTAGCGGTGAATGAGCAGTTCTTC
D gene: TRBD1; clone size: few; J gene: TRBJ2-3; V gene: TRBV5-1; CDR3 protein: CASSPGQGRDTQYF; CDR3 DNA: TGCGCCAGCAGCCCGGGACAGGGAAGGGATACGCAGTATTTT
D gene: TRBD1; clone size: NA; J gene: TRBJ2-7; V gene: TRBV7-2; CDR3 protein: CASSQSATGPFWEQYF; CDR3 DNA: TGTGCCAGCAGCCAATCCGCGACAGGGCCTTTCTGGGAGCAGTACTTC
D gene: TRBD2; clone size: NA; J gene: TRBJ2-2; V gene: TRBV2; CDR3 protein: CASSVAGERTGELFF; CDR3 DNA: TGTGCCAGCAGTGTAGCGGGAGAGCGCACCGGGGAGCTGTTTTTT
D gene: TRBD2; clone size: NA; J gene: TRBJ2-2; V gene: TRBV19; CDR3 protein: CASTGLAENTGELFF; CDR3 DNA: TGTGCCAGTACCGGACTAGCGGAGAACACCGGGGAGCTGTTTTTT
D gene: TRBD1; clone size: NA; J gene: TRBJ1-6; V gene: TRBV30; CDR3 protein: CAADRVFGNSPLHF; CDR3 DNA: TGTGCTGCAGACAGGGTATTCGGGAATTCACCCCTCCACTTT
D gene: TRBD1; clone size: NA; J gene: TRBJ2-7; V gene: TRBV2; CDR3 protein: CASSQKRTGDYEQYF; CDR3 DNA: TGTGCCAGCAGCCAAAAACGGACAGGGGACTACGAGCAGTACTTC
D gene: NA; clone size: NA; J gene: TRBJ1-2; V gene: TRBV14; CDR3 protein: CASSQVAGWNYGYTF; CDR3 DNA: TGTGCCAGCAGCCAAGTGGCAGGGTGGAACTATGGCTACACCTTC
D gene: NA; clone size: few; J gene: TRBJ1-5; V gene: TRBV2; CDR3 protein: CASSESAGVPNQPQHF; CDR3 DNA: TGTGCCAGCAGTGAATCAGCCGGGGTACCCAATCAGCCCCAGCATTTT
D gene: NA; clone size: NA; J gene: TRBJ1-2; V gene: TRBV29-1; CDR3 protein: CSVSSGGGTYGYTF; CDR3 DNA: TGCAGCGTTTCCTCCGGGGGGGGGACCTATGGCTACACCTTC
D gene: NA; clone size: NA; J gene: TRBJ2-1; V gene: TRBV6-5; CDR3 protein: CASSPYGGNEQFF; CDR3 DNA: TGTGCCAGCAGTCCATATGGGGGGAATGAGCAGTTCTTC
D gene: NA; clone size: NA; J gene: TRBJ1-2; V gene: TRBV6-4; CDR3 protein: CASSDSISGLGAYGYTF; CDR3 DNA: TGTGCCAGCAGTGACTCGATTTCCGGATTGGGGGCCTATGGCTACACCTTC
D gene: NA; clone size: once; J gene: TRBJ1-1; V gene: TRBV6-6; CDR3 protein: CASSYSKGDTEAFF; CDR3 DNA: TGTGCCAGCAGTTACTCAAAGGGAGACACTGAAGCTTTCTTT
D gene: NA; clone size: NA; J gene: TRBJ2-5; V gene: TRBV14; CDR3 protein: CASSRGLEETQYF; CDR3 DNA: TGTGCCAGCAGCCGAGGGTTGGAGGAGACCCAGTACTTC
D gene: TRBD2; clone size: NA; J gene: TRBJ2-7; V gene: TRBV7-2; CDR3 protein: CASSLRTSGPYEQYF; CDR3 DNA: TGTGCCAGCAGCTTAAGGACTAGCGGGCCTTACGAGCAGTACTTC
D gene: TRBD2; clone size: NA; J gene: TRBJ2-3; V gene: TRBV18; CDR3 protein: CASSPGLAGGATDTQYF; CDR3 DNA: TGTGCCAGCTCACCGGGACTAGCGGGAGGGGCGACAGATACGCAGTATTTT
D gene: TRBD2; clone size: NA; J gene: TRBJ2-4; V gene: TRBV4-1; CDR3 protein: CASSQDPAGVTKNIQYF; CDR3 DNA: TGCGCCAGCAGCCAAGACCCCGCGGGAGTAACCAAAAACATTCAGTACTTC
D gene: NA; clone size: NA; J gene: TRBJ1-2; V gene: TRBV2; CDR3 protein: CATVDRNYGYTF; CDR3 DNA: TGTGCCACCGTTGACAGGAACTATGGCTACACCTTC
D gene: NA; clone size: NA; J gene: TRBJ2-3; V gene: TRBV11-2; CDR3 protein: CASSLAGSTDTQYF; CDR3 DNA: TGTGCCAGCAGCTTAGCTGGCAGTACAGATACGCAGTATTTT
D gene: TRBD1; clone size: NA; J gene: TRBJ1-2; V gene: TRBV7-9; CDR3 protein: CASRPGTGDLTF; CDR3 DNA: TGTGCCAGCAGGCCCGGGACAGGGGATCTTACCTTC
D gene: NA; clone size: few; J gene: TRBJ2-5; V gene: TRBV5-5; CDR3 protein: CASSLARRETQYF; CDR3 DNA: TGTGCCAGCAGCTTGGCTAGACGGGAGACCCAGTACTTC
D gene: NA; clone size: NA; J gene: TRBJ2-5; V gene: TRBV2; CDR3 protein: CASSEGLVETQYF; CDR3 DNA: TGTGCCAGCAGTGAAGGTCTAGTGGAGACCCAGTACTTC
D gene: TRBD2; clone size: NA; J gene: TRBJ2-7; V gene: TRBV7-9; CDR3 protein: CASSSRTSGSSYEQYF; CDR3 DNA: TGTGCCAGCAGCTCCAGGACTAGCGGGAGCTCCTACGAGCAGTACTTC
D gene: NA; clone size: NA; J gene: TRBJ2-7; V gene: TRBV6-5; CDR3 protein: CASSYTGTFNYEQYF; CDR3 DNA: TGTGCCAGCAGTTATACCGGGACATTTAACTACGAGCAGTACTTC
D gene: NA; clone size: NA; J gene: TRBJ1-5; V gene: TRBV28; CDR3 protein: CASRRGISNQPQHF; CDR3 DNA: TGTGCCAGCAGAAGGGGTATTAGCAATCAGCCCCAGCATTTT
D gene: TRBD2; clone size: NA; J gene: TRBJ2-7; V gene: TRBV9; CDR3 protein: CASSKGTSGYEQYF; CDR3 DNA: TGTGCCAGCAGCAAAGGGACTAGCGGCTACGAGCAGTACTTC
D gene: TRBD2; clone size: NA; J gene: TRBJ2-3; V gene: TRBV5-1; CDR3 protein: CASIPGTSGADTQYF; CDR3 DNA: TGCGCCAGCATCCCCGGGACTAGCGGCGCAGATACGCAGTATTTT
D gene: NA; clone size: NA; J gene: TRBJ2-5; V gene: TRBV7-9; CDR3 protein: CASSLDSGAKVGETQYF; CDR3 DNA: TGTGCCAGCAGCTTAGATTCTGGGGCGAAGGTGGGAGAGACCCAGTACTTC
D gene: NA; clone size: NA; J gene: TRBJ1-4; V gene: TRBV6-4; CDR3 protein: CASSGWQGNEKLFF; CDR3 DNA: TGTGCCAGCAGTGGTTGGCAGGGAAATGAAAAACTGTTTTTT
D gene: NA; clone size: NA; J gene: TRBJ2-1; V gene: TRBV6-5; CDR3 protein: CASSPRVSYNEQFF; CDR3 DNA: TGTGCCAGCAGCCCTAGAGTATCCTACAATGAGCAGTTCTTC
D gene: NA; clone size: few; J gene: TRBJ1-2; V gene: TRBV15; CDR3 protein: CATSRDSQGRGYTF; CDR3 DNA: TGTGCCACCAGCAGAGATTCTCAGGGGCGAGGCTACACCTTC
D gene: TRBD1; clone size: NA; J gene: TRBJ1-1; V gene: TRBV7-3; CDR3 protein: CASSPLTGPNTEAFF; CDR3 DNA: TGTGCCAGCAGTCCGTTGACAGGGCCGAACACTGAAGCTTTCTTT
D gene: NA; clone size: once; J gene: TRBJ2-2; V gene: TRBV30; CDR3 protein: CAWGGQSTGELFF; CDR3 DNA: TGTGCCTGGGGAGGGCAGAGCACCGGGGAGCTGTTTTTT
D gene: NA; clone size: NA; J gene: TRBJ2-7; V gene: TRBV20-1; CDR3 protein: CSANLAYEQYF; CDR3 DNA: TGCAGTGCTAATCTCGCCTACGAGCAGTACTTC
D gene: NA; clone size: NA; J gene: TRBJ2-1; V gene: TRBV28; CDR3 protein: CASSFLILPIQFF; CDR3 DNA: TGTGCCAGCAGTTTCCTGATACTCCCAATCCAGTTCTTC
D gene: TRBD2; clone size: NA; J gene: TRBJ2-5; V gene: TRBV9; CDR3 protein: CASSDGAGGQETQYF; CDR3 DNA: TGTGCCAGCAGCGATGGGGCGGGAGGGCAAGAGACCCAGTACTTC
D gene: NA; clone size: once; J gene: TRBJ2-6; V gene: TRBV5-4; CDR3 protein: CASSSGTLSGANVLTF; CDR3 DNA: TGTGCCAGCAGCTCCGGGACACTCTCTGGGGCCAACGTCCTGACTTTC
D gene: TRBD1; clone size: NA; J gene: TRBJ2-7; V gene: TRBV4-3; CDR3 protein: CASSQVSTGPYEQYF; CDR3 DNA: TGCGCCAGCAGCCAAGTGTCGACAGGGCCCTACGAGCAGTACTTC
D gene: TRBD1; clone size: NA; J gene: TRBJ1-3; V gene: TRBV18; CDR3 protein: CASSPRDSDGNTIYF; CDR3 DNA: TGTGCCAGCTCACCCCGGGACAGTGACGGAAACACCATATATTTT
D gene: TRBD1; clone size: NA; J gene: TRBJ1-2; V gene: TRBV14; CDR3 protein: CASSHVPGQPLYGYTF; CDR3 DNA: TGTGCCAGCAGCCACGTTCCGGGACAGCCTCTCTATGGCTACACCTTC
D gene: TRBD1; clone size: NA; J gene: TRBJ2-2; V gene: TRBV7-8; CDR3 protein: CASTRQGTGELFF; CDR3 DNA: TGTGCCAGCACGCGACAGGGGACCGGGGAGCTGTTTTTT
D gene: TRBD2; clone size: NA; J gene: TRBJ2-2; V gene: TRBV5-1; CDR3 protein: CASSSSTTLLAGAAGTGELFF; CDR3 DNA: TGCGCCAGCAGCTCGTCAACCACCTTACTAGCGGGAGCGGCGGGCACCGGGGAGCTGTTTTTT
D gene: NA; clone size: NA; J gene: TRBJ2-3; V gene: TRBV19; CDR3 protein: CASSKRQGTDTQYF; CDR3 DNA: TGTGCCAGTAGTAAGAGACAGGGCACAGATACGCAGTATTTT
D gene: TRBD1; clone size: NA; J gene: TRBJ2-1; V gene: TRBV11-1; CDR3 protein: CASSEGQRGNEQFF; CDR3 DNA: TGTGCCAGCAGCGAGGGACAGAGGGGTAATGAGCAGTTCTTC
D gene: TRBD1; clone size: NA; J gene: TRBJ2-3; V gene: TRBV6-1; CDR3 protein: CASRDREADTQYF; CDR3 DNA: TGTGCCAGCAGGGACAGGGAGGCAGATACGCAGTATTTT
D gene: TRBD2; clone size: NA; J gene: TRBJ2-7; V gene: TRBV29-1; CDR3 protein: CSVGGGSVEQYF; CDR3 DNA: TGCAGCGTTGGGGGCGGGAGTGTCGAGCAGTACTTC
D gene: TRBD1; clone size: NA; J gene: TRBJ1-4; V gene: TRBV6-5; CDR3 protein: CASSQGTGPNEKLFF; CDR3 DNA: TGTGCCAGCAGTCAGGGGACAGGGCCTAATGAAAAACTGTTTTTT
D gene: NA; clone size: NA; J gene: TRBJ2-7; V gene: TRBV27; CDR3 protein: CASSSPPSTVAYEQYF; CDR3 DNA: TGTGCCAGCAGTTCCCCCCCTTCGACAGTTGCCTACGAGCAGTACTTC
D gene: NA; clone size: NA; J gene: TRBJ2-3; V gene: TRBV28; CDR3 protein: CASSLFGGAQGDTQYF; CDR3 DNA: TGTGCCAGCAGTTTATTTGGGGGGGCGCAGGGAGATACGCAGTATTTT
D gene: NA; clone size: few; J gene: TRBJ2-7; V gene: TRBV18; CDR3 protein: CASSPAGSGNSYEQYF; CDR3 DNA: TGTGCCAGCTCACCAGCCGGATCAGGGAACTCCTACGAGCAGTACTTC
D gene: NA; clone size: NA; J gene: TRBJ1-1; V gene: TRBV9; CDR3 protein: CASSPFKGGGAFF; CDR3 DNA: TGTGCCAGCAGCCCATTTAAGGGGGGGGGAGCTTTCTTT
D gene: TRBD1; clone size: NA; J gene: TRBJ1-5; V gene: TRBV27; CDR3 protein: CASSLSGQGYSNQPQHF; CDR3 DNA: TGTGCCAGCAGTTTATCGGGACAGGGATATAGCAATCAGCCCCAGCATTTT
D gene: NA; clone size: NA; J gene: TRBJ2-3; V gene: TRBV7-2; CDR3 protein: CASSLTRDLPDTQYF; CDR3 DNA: TGTGCCAGCAGTTTAACCCGGGACTTGCCAGATACGCAGTATTTT
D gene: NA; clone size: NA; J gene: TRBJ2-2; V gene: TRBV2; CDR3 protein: CASSVPGVTGELFF; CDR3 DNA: TGTGCCAGCAGTGTACCGGGGGTCACCGGGGAGCTGTTTTTT